The 5 T cell receptor beta chains listed next were all sequenced from one sample in a study of blood T cell repertoires in COVID-19 (dated by TCRdb to 2019 to 2021). The library came from the immunoSEQ multiplex PCR assay. TCRdb stores this immuneACCESS table with in-frame sequences only. Part of the clones is absent; in the studies checked, under half of the shortfall reflects unresolved V genes, and no reason is known for the rest. This sample has about 270,000 clones in its table, and roughly 85% of those were observed once. The ten top clones hold roughly 14% of the sample. The sequenced sample was peripheral blood. The receptor set was obtained from a human donor in a cohort sampled during active COVID-19.

The count of this clone is one. CDR3: CASNPPPGQGNQPQHF. The CDR3 DNA sequence: TGTGCCAGCAATCCCCCTCCGGGACAGGGGAATCAGCCCCAGCATTTT. The chain employs TRBV6-6 and TRBJ1-5; 10 bases are a match to TRBD1. This CDR3 contains 16 residues. V was clipped by 7 bases and J by 4 bases; unmatched bases: 10. Germline CDR1 is MNHNY and CDR2 is SVGAGI (reference sequence).

The genes are TRBV15 and TRBJ2-3; TRBD1 agrees at 8 bases. The CDR3 sequence is 15 residues long. V gave up 1 base and J gave up 7 bases; unmatched junction bases: 7. Germline V gene lookup returns CDR1 LNHNV and CDR2 YYDKDF (reference sequence). Here the CDR3 DNA reads TGTGCCACCAGCAGAGTCTCGGACAGGGTGAATACGCAGTATTTT. Protein: CATSRVSDRVNTQYF.

V and J are TRBV27 and TRBJ2-7, with TRBD2 identical over 14 bases. Germline V gene lookup returns CDR1 MNHEY and CDR2 SMNVEV (reference sequence). The CDR3 loop spans 17 amino acids. J was trimmed by 6 bases and V by 4 bases; bases with no gene match: 11. CDR3 amino acids: CASSSLGTSGSMGEQYF. The CDR3 nucleotides are TGTGCCAGCAGTTCGCTAGGGACTAGCGGGAGTATGGGCGAGCAGTACTTC.

The J gene is TRBJ2-1, the V gene TRBV5-1, with 8 bases matching TRBD1. CDR1 and CDR2 from the germline V gene are SGHRS and YFSETQ. The J segment lost 3 bases and the V segment lost 5 bases, leaving 1 base of the junction unmatched. The CDR3 is made up of 13 amino acids. CDR3 nucleotide sequence: TGCGCCAGCAGAACAGGGGGCTACAATGAGCAGTTCTTC. Translating it yields CASRTGGYNEQFF. Filled out from reference TRBV5-1 and TRBJ2-1, the complete variable domain reads KAGVTQTPRYLIKTRGQQVTLSCSPISGHRSVSWYQQTPGQGLQFLFEYFSETQRNKGNFPGRFSGRQFSNSRSEMNVSTLELGDSALYLCASRTGGYNEQFFGPGTRLTVL.

This clone was detected only a few times. The genes are TRBV18 and TRBJ2-2; perhaps TRBD2 as D (6 bases). Trimming cost V 6 bases and J 3 bases, with 11 bases left between them. The CDR3 sequence is 14 residues long. Per germline, CDR1 KGHSH and CDR2 LQKENI. The CDR3 DNA follows: TGTGCCAGCTCGGAGGGACTTCACACCGGGGAGCTGTTTTTT. It translates to CASSEGLHTGELFF.